Below, 24 T cell receptor beta chains from the same sample are listed, as sequenced in a study of graft-versus-host responses after intestinal transplantation. Antigen specificity for these receptors is unknown. Clones were read by immunoSEQ multiplex PCR, and TCRdb kept only the in-frame ones, dropping some. Among around 50,000 clones listed, 89% were seen once. Specimen: unstimulated CD4+ T cells sorted from spleen or lymph node cells, collected before transplant. Source of these receptors: a human donor who was the organ donor for an intestinal transplant.

The chain carries TRBV18 and TRBJ1-1, with 7 nucleotides matching TRBD1. The CDR3 runs 14 residues. V trimming: 6 bases; J trimming: 4 bases; junction bases outside the gene matches: 8. From germline, CDR1 is KGHSH and CDR2 LQKENI. This CDR3 is CASSPGGAGTEAFF. CDR3 nucleotide sequence: TGTGCCAGCTCGCCAGGGGGGGCTGGCACTGAAGCTTTCTTT.

A few counts support this clone. The chain combines TRBV28 with TRBJ2-1; 7 bases agree with TRBD1. V dropped 3 bases and J dropped 8; count of bases not matched to a gene: 10. The germline V gene has CDR1 MDHEN and CDR2 SYDVKM. The CDR3 covers 15 residues. Here the CDR3 reads CASSLSAGDSYEQFF. As DNA, the CDR3 is TGTGCCAGCAGTTTGTCGGCCGGGGACAGCTATGAGCAGTTCTTC.

Comment on this clone: The sample carries other DNA sequences with the same CDR3. The V and J genes are TRBV15 and TRBJ2-1; D is undetermined. This CDR3 has 13 residues. Trimming removed 1 base at V and 15 bases at J, with 16 bases between. CDR1 LNHNV and CDR2 YYDKDF come from the germline V gene (reference sequence). In DNA, the CDR3 is TGTGCCACCAGCAGAGCCCCGGGTGATGGAGCGTTCTTC. Residues: CATSRAPGDGAFF.

The chain joins TRBV7-2 to TRBJ1-1; TRBD1 aligns across 7 bases. The junction had 8 bases not matched to a gene; V was cut back by 5 bases and J by 11 bases. The CDR3 runs to 12 residues. Germline V gene lookup returns CDR1 SGHTA and CDR2 FQGNSA. This chain's CDR3 is CASSQMTGQAFF. The DNA of the CDR3 is TGTGCCAGCAGCCAGATGACAGGGCAGGCTTTCTTT.

The V gene is TRBV9, the J gene TRBJ2-1, with TRBD2 as a possible D gene (6 bases). CDR1 and CDR2 (germline): SGDLS, YYNGEE. The CDR3 has 16 residues. V was shortened by 4 bases and J by 4 bases, with 18 bases between the two germline ends. This chain's CDR3 is CASSPTGSGAYNEQFF. The DNA of the CDR3 is TGTGCCAGCAGCCCGACGGGTAGCGGAGCATACAATGAGCAGTTCTTC.

J is TRBJ2-7 and V is TRBV18; D ambiguous. This CDR3 is built from 13 residues. Trimming took 2 bases from V and 5 from J, leaving 10 bases between them. The germline V gene encodes CDR1 KGHSH and CDR2 LQKENI. In DNA, the CDR3 is TGTGCCAGCTCACCAGCCGAGTACCACGAGCAGTACTTC. It specifies CASSPAEYHEQYF.

The chain couples TRBV19 to TRBJ1-2, with a tentative D call TRBD1 (5 bases). V was cut by 5 bases and J by 7 bases, with 14 bases left in between. The CDR3 has 13 amino acids. CDR1 is LNHDA, CDR2 SQIVND, per germline (reference sequence). In DNA, the CDR3 is TGTGCCAGTAGTCCAATGGGGGGAAGTGGCTACACCTTC. This encodes CASSPMGGSGYTF.

The chain uses TRBV21-1 and TRBJ2-2; TRBD1 is taken as the D call from the table, unchecked against the DNA. TRBV21-1 is a listed pseudogene. The CDR3 is 15 amino acids. This CDR3 reads CARRGPGDNTGELFF. Written as DNA, the CDR3 is TGTGCCAGGAGGGGGCCCGGGGATAACACCGGGGAGCTGTTTTTT.

V is TRBV14 and J is TRBJ1-2; D is ambiguous. V dropped 1 base and J dropped 6 bases, with 12 bases sitting between them. CDR1 and CDR2 from the germline V gene are SGHDN and FVKESK. The CDR3 has 14 amino acids. The CDR3 coding sequence is TGTGCCAGCAGCCAAGTCGAGGGCTGGGATGGCTACACCTTC. Translating gives CASSQVEGWDGYTF.

This clone came up once. Without the conserved terminal phenylalanine or tryptophan, this CDR3 likely stems from a read error. This rearrangement joins TRBV2 to TRBJ2-3; TRBD1 aligns across 12 bases. CDR1 SNHLY and CDR2 FYNNEI come from the germline V gene. V shed 7 bases and J 5 bases; nucleotides not matched to a gene: 7. The CDR3 loop spans 15 amino acids. The CDR3 region has the DNA TGTGCCAGCATTTCGGGACAGGGGGCGAGAGATACGCAGTATCTT. Amino acid sequence: CASISGQGARDTQYL.

V and J are TRBV2 and TRBJ2-7; D is unresolved. The CDR3 sequence is 15 residues long. From germline, CDR1 is SNHLY and CDR2 FYNNEI. The germline V and J ends were trimmed by 2 bases and 0 bases, with 11 bases remaining between them. This chain's CDR3 is CASSEWQPSSYEQYF. The CDR3 coding sequence is TGTGCCAGCAGTGAATGGCAACCGTCCTCCTACGAGCAGTACTTC.

V and J are TRBV9 and TRBJ2-1; 7 bases are a match to TRBD2. The trim removed 3 bases at V and 8 bases at J, leaving 8 bases unmatched. This CDR3 region has 14 residues. Germline V lookup: CDR1 SGDLS, CDR2 YYNGEE. This CDR3 is CASSARTRGDEQFF. The DNA for the CDR3 is TGTGCCAGCAGCGCACGGACTAGAGGGGATGAGCAGTTCTTC.

The rearrangement joins TRBV27 to TRBJ2-2; D possibly corresponds to TRBD1 (6 bases). V was trimmed by 5 bases and J by 1 base, leaving 17 bases between them. Germline values: CDR1 MNHEY, CDR2 SMNVEV (reference sequence). The CDR3 is made up of 17 amino acids. CDR3 nucleotides: TGTGCCAGCAGTACTGGGTGGGGACACAGGAACACCGGGGAGCTGTTTTTT. Its protein is CASSTGWGHRNTGELFF.

This chain connects TRBV7-3 to TRBJ2-5, with D possibly being TRBD2 (6 bases). V shed 3 bases and J shed 4 bases, with 9 bases lying between them. CDR3 length: 13 amino acids. From germline, CDR1 is SGHTA and CDR2 FQGTGA. In DNA form, the CDR3 reads TGTGCCAGCAGCTTTTCAGCGGGAGAGACCCAGTACTTC. Translated, it gives CASSFSAGETQYF.

V is TRBV30 and J is TRBJ1-2, with D maybe TRBD1 (6 bases). Trimming shortened V by 0 bases and J by 4 bases, and 12 bases separated the two germline ends. Germline V gene sequence: CDR1 GTSNPN, CDR2 SVGIG (reference sequence). The CDR3 has 14 residues. CDR3 bases: TGTGCCTGGAGTGTAGGGGGTCGCGCCTATGGCTACACCTTC. The encoded protein is CAWSVGGRAYGYTF.

A note on this clone: Mismatch with germline at one junction end may stem from a read error. The sample has other DNA sequences that encode this CDR3 too. In DNA, the CDR3 is TGCGCCAGCAGCTCGGACACTCTTGCGGAGACCCAGTACTTC. As protein: CASSSDTLAETQYF. V and J are TRBV11-2 and TRBJ2-5, with a weak D call TRBD1 (5 bases). This CDR3 contains 14 residues. Germline CDR1 SGHAT, CDR2 FQNNGV.

The chain couples TRBV6-5 to TRBJ1-3; D is ambiguous. The CDR3 runs 14 residues. V lost 5 bases to trimming and J lost 0 bases, with 8 bases between them. Germline-derived CDR1 and CDR2 are MNHEY and SVGAGI. For the CDR3, the DNA is TGTGCCAGCAGTACGTGGAGCTCTGGAAACACCATATATTTT. Its protein product is CASSTWSSGNTIYF.

A note on this clone: One end of the junction is discordant with germline, which a read error may explain. V and J are TRBV5-1 and TRBJ2-1, with TRBD1 as a possible D gene (6 bases). Germline V CDR1 and CDR2: SGHRS, YFSETQ. This CDR3 has 15 amino acids. In DNA form, the CDR3 reads TGCGCCGGCAGCTTGGGACAATACTCCTACAATGAGCAGTTCTTC. Encoded protein: CAGSLGQYSYNEQFF.

The chain uses TRBV5-6 and TRBJ1-6; no clear D gene. Germline V CDR1 and CDR2: SGHDT, YYEEEE. The CDR3 totals 14 residues. With 3 bases removed from V and 7 bases from J, the gap between germline ends came to 11 bases. CDR3 DNA sequence: TGTGCCAGCAGCTCCGGGAAGAAAAATTCACCCCTCCACTTT. Its translation: CASSSGKKNSPLHF. Variable domain in full (rest from reference TRBV5-6 and TRBJ1-6): DAGVTQSPTHLIKTRGQQVTLRCSPKSGHDTVSWYQQALGQGPQFIFQYYEEEERQRGNFPDRFSGHQFPNYSSELNVNALLLGDSALYLCASSSGKKNSPLHFGNGTRLTVT.

The chain employs TRBV25-1 and TRBJ2-2, with 11 bases fitting TRBD2. Germline CDR1 and CDR2: MGHDK and SYGVNS. The J segment lost 4 bases and the V segment lost 5 bases, leaving 0 bases of the junction unmatched. The CDR3 loop spans 14 amino acids. CDR3 in DNA: TGTGCCAGCAGTACTAGCGGGAGCACCGGGGAGCTGTTTTTT. This codes for CASSTSGSTGELFF.

V and J are TRBV19 and TRBJ2-1; 12 bases agree with TRBD2. The CDR3 has 16 amino acids. Germline assignment: CDR1 LNHDA and CDR2 SQIVND (reference sequence). Losses at the gene ends were 4 bases for V and 3 bases for J; bases not matched to a gene: 4. CDR3 protein: CASSRLAGGVYNEQFF. The CDR3 DNA reads TGTGCCAGTAGTAGGCTAGCGGGAGGGGTCTACAATGAGCAGTTCTTC.

V and J are TRBV7-9 and TRBJ2-1, with TRBD2 matching 11 bases. Germline values: CDR1 SEHNR, CDR2 FQNEAQ (reference sequence). Unmatched junction bases numbered 10, after V lost 5 bases and J lost 4 bases. The CDR3 extends over 17 amino acids. The CDR3 is CASSRSAGTSGYNEQFF. The CDR3 bases are TGTGCCAGCAGCCGGTCAGCCGGGACTAGCGGTTACAATGAGCAGTTCTTC.

The rearrangement links TRBV7-8 to TRBJ2-2; 10 bases map to TRBD1. Germline V gene sequence: CDR1 SGHVS, CDR2 FQNEAQ. This CDR3 has 14 residues. The V segment lost 5 bases and the J segment 7 bases; nucleotides outside the gene matches: 4. DNA of the CDR3: TGTGCCAGCAGCCGGGGACAGGGGAACGGGGAGCTGTTTTTT. Translating gives CASSRGQGNGELFF. Together with reference TRBV7-8 and TRBJ2-2, the CDR3 gives the full variable domain: GAGVSQSPRYKVAKRGQDVALRCDPISGHVSLFWYQQALGQGPEFLTYFQNEAQLDKSGLPSDRFFAERPEGSVSTLKIQRTQQEDSAVYLCASSRGQGNGELFFGEGSRLTVL.

The chain links TRBV5-8 to TRBJ2-1; 12 nucleotides match TRBD2. CDR3 length: 17 amino acids. Trimming took 3 bases from V and 2 from J; bases not matched to a gene: 6. Germline V lookup: CDR1 SGHTS, CDR2 YDEGEE. CDR3 amino acids: CASSYPSSGRAYNEQFF. In DNA, the CDR3 is TGTGCCAGCAGCTATCCCTCTAGCGGGAGGGCCTACAATGAGCAGTTCTTC.